A single sample is the source of the 20 T cell receptor beta chains below, sequenced in a study of coeliac disease. General study findings and limits: Control samples showed higher TRB and TRG clonality than intraepithelial and lamina propria samples in active celiac disease.

No antigens are known for them. Only in-frame clones appear in the TCRdb table, and some are missing; sequencing was by immunoSEQ multiplex PCR. The table lists 4,000 to 4,500 clones, under 70% of them singletons, with around 10% in the top ten. Sequencing was performed on intraepithelial lymphocytes from the gut. These receptors originate from a woman younger than 35 with active celiac disease.

The genes are TRBV27 and TRBJ1-4; 9 nucleotides line up with TRBD1. The CDR3 consists of 12 residues. The V gene end was trimmed by 6 bases and the J gene end by 10 bases; junction bases not matched to a gene: 3. Germline CDR1 reads MNHEY; CDR2 reads SMNVEV (reference sequence). CDR3 nucleotides: TGTGCCAGCAGAACGGGACAGGGAAAACTGTTTTTT. The encoded protein is CASRTGQGKLFF.

The chain joins TRBV21-1 to TRBJ2-2; whether TRBD1, the table's D call, matches the DNA was not checked. TRBV21-1 is a pseudogene. CDR3 size: 14 residues. This CDR3 reads CASRYRGRTGELFF. The CDR3, as DNA: TGTGCCAGCAGATACAGGGGGCGAACCGGGGAGCTGTTTTTT.

This sequence joins TRBV28 and TRBJ1-5; weak D call: TRBD1 (5 bases). Between the trimmed V and J ends, which lost 7 bases and 3 bases, there was a span of 19 bases. CDR3 length: 16 residues. CDR1 and CDR2 (germline): MDHEN, SYDVKM. CDR3 nucleotide sequence: TGTGCCAGCACCCTAGGGGCCATAGGGGACAATCAGCCCCAGCATTTT. Protein sequence: CASTLGAIGDNQPQHF. Filled out from reference TRBV28 and TRBJ1-5, the complete variable domain reads DVKVTQSSRYLVKRTGEKVFLECVQDMDHENMFWYRQDPGLGLRLIYFSYDVKMKEKGDIPEGYSVSREKKERFSLILESASTNQTSMYLCASTLGAIGDNQPQHFGDGTRLSIL.

The chain has TRBV6-5 and TRBJ1-2, with D uncertain. CDR3 length: 12 residues. Germline CDR1 MNHEY, CDR2 SVGAGI. Trimming pared 6 bases from V and 7 bases from J, leaving 12 bases between. This CDR3 is CASRRRVGGYTF. CDR3 nucleotide sequence: TGTGCCAGCAGACGGAGGGTAGGTGGCTACACCTTC.

The table lists this clone with a few counts. V is TRBV7-9 and J is TRBJ2-5; 12 positions agree with TRBD2. Trimming cost V 2 bases and J 5 bases; bases outside gene matches: 3. Germline V CDR1 and CDR2: SEHNR, FQNEAQ (reference sequence). The CDR3 runs to 15 residues. CDR3 residues: CASSLLAGGPETQYF. CDR3 in DNA: TGTGCCAGCAGCTTACTAGCGGGGGGGCCCGAGACCCAGTACTTC. The variable domain in full, completed from reference TRBV7-9 and TRBJ2-5, reads DTGVSQNPRHKITKRGQNVTFRCDPISEHNRLYWYRQTLGQGPEFLTYFQNEAQLEKSRLLSDRFSAERPKGSFSTLEIQRTEQGDSAMYLCASSLLAGGPETQYFGPGTRLLVL.

This chain uses TRBV5-1 with TRBJ2-7, with D hard to call. The germline V gene encodes CDR1 SGHRS and CDR2 YFSETQ. V dropped 0 bases and J dropped 2 bases, with 9 bases sitting between them. This CDR3 comprises 14 residues. The CDR3 DNA is TGCGCCAGCAGCTTGGATGGGCTGACCTACGAGCAGTACTTC. It specifies CASSLDGLTYEQYF.

The chain uses TRBV10-1 and TRBJ2-1; 9 bases agree with TRBD2. With V trimmed by 3 bases and J by 9 bases, 3 bases remained unmatched. The CDR3 has 13 residues. Looked up from germline, CDR1 is WNHNN and CDR2 is SYGVQD (reference sequence). The CDR3 is CASSDGGRGEQFF. DNA of the CDR3: TGCGCCAGCAGTGACGGCGGGAGGGGTGAGCAGTTCTTC.

The rearrangement joins TRBV19 to TRBJ1-1; 7 bases map to TRBD1. This CDR3 is built from 15 residues. V was clipped by 6 bases and J by 6 bases; unmatched bases: 13. Germline V lookup: CDR1 LNHDA, CDR2 SQIVND (reference sequence). The CDR3 spells CASRPGTTGMAEAFF. CDR3 DNA: TGTGCCAGTAGGCCAGGAACGACAGGGATGGCTGAAGCTTTCTTT.

This clone showed up just once. This sequence joins TRBV28 and TRBJ1-1; no definite D call. CDR1 and CDR2 from the germline V gene are MDHEN and SYDVKM. The V and J ends lost 6 bases and 1 base respectively, with 12 bases between them. This CDR3 contains 14 residues. The CDR3 DNA is TGTGCCAGCAGGGAGGTGCGGGGGAACACTGAAGCTTTCTTT. Translating it yields CASREVRGNTEAFF.

The genes are TRBV29-1 and TRBJ1-3; D not resolved. The CDR3 consists of 12 residues. Trimming took 7 bases from V and 2 from J, leaving 9 bases between them. Germline V gives CDR1 SQVTM, CDR2 ANQGSEA. This CDR3 is CSARDTGNTIYF. CDR3 DNA: TGCAGCGCGCGAGATACTGGAAACACCATATATTTT.

This chain uses TRBV9 with TRBJ1-3; no reliable D call. Trimming removed 2 bases from V and 3 bases from J, with 6 bases in between. This CDR3 has 13 residues. Germline CDR1 SGDLS, CDR2 YYNGEE. CDR3 amino acids: CASSVGGGNTIYF. DNA for the CDR3: TGTGCCAGCAGCGTCGGCGGTGGAAACACCATATATTTT.

The chain combines TRBV5-4 with TRBJ1-1; D may be TRBD1 (5 bases). Trimming removed 0 bases at V and 3 bases at J, with 12 bases between. CDR1 SGHNT and CDR2 YYREEE come from the germline V gene (reference sequence). This CDR3 spans 15 amino acids. The CDR3 loop reads CASSLDSGGYTEAFF. The DNA of the CDR3 is TGTGCCAGCAGCTTGGATTCGGGGGGATACACTGAAGCTTTCTTT.

The chain has TRBV30 and TRBJ1-5; D is perhaps TRBD1 (5 bases). The CDR3 runs to 14 residues. Germline CDR1 is GTSNPN and CDR2 is SVGIG (reference sequence). The germline V and J ends were trimmed by 4 bases and 2 bases, with 12 bases remaining between them. The CDR3 here is CAWISRDCNQPQHF. As DNA, the CDR3 is TGTGCCTGGATTTCCAGGGACTGCAATCAGCCCCAGCATTTT. Combining the CDR3 with reference TRBV30 and TRBJ1-5 gives the whole variable domain SQTIHQWPATLVQPVGSPLSLECTVEGTSNPNLYWYRQAAGRGLQLLFYSVGIGQISSEVPQNLSASRPQDRQFILSSKKLLLSDSGFYLCAWISRDCNQPQHFGDGTRLSIL.

The chain carries TRBV5-8 and TRBJ2-3, with TRBD2 matching 13 bases. Germline trimming cut 6 bases from V and 4 bases from J; bases unmatched to any gene: 20. CDR3 length: 20 residues. The V gene's germline CDR1 is SGHTS and CDR2 YDEGEE. CDR3 loop: CASKPRLAGGPPLPPDTQYF. The CDR3 nucleotides are TGTGCCAGCAAGCCGCGACTAGCGGGGGGTCCGCCTCTCCCGCCAGATACGCAGTATTTT.

V gene TRBV5-1 combines with J gene TRBJ1-1; no clear D. The germline CDR1 and CDR2 sequences are SGHRS and YFSETQ. The CDR3 runs 17 residues. The V gene lost 0 bases and the J gene lost 6 bases, with 21 bases spanning the gap. The CDR3 loop is CASSLGGGGGDRAEAFF. The CDR3 DNA is TGCGCCAGCAGCTTGGGAGGCGGTGGCGGTGATCGCGCTGAAGCTTTCTTT.

The chain employs TRBV27 and TRBJ1-2; D is undetermined. V was trimmed by 4 bases and J by 7 bases, leaving 7 bases between them. This CDR3 is 11 amino acids long. Germline loops: CDR1 MNHEY, CDR2 SMNVEV (reference sequence). The DNA of the CDR3 is TGTGCCAGCAGTTCCGGGTTTGGCTACACCTTC. Encoded protein: CASSSGFGYTF.

This sequence joins TRBV6-1 and TRBJ2-3, with TRBD2 identical over 9 bases. V lost 7 bases, J lost 3 bases, and 5 bases stayed unmatched. Germline V gene lookup returns CDR1 MNHNS and CDR2 SASEGT. The CDR3 is 14 residues long. The CDR3 DNA reads TGTGCCAGCAACGGCGGGGGGGCTACAGATACGCAGTATTTT. Residues: CASNGGGATDTQYF.

For the CDR3, the DNA is TGTGCCATCAGTGAGTGGGTTGGTGGAGGGCGTGAGGGCCCTTCGGCGGGGGCCAACGTCCTGACTTTC. This sequence encodes CAISEWVGGGREGPSAGANVLTF. The J gene is TRBJ2-6, the V gene TRBV10-3; possibly TRBD2 for D (6 bases). The CDR3 covers 23 residues. Trimming took 1 base from V and 4 from J, leaving 32 bases between them. The germline CDR1 and CDR2 sequences are ENHRY and SYGVKD.

This chain joins TRBV27 and TRBJ1-2, with TRBD1 as a possible D gene (5 bases). Trimming took 3 bases from V and 3 from J, leaving 20 bases between them. Germline-derived CDR1 and CDR2 are MNHEY and SMNVEV (reference sequence). This CDR3 is built from 17 residues. The CDR3 protein is CASSLFSGPPPDYGYTF. The CDR3 DNA follows: TGTGCCAGCAGTTTGTTTTCAGGGCCCCCCCCGGACTATGGCTACACCTTC.

This clone was seen more than once but under ten times. The chain is built from TRBV7-2 and TRBJ2-7, with D possibly matching TRBD2 (6 bases). The CDR3 runs 15 residues. Trimming took off 4 bases at V and 3 bases at J, with 16 bases between the two ends. Germline CDR1 is SGHTA and CDR2 is FQGNSA. The CDR3 coding sequence is TGTGCCAGCAGCTCAATGGGAGGACGGGGCTACGAGCAGTACTTC. This sequence encodes CASSSMGGRGYEQYF. Full variable domain (missing parts from reference TRBV7-2 and TRBJ2-7): GAGVSQSPSNKVTEKGKDVELRCDPISGHTALYWYRQSLGQGLEFLIYFQGNSAPDKSGLPSDRFSAERTGGSVSTLTIQRTQQEDSAVYLCASSSMGGRGYEQYFGPGTRLTVT.